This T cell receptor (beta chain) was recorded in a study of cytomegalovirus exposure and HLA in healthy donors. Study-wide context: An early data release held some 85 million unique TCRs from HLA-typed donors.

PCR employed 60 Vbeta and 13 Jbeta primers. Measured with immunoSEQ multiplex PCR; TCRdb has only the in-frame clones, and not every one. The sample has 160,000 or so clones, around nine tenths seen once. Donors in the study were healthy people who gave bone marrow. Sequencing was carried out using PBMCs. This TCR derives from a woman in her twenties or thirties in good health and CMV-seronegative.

As DNA, the CDR3 is TGTGCCAGCAGCTCACCCGGGACAGGCGATAACTATGGCTACACCTTC. Its translation is CASSSPGTGDNYGYTF. The rearrangement uses TRBV5-6 and TRBJ1-2; TRBD1 agrees at 8 bases. V was clipped by 3 bases and J by 1 base; unmatched bases: 8. Germline V gives CDR1 SGHDT, CDR2 YYEEEE. The CDR3 is 16 amino acids.